This TCR beta chain was obtained from a study of shared clonotypes between healthy human individuals. V was pared by 1 base and J by 3 bases, with 15 bases of the junction left unmatched. The CDR3 has 18 residues. CDR1 MNHNS and CDR2 SASEGT come from the germline V gene. The assay was immunoSEQ multiplex PCR, and TCRdb's table has in-frame clones only and misses some. The sample yields roughly 1,000,000 clones, 75% to 85% seen once. Sequenced material: memory CD4+ T cells from PBMCs. Specified subset: CD45RA-negative fraction. This TCR was sampled from a young man in good health. Some clones in this sample may be carry-over from other donors' samples. The genes are TRBV6-1 and TRBJ2-7; 7 nucleotides agree with TRBD1. The CDR3 here is CASSEGIRQGIPLYEQYF. Written as DNA, the CDR3 is TGTGCCAGCAGTGAAGGAATTCGACAGGGTATCCCTCTCTACGAGCAGTACTTC.